This T cell receptor (beta chain) stems from a study of blood T cell repertoires in COVID-19. The CDR3 runs 18 residues. The V end lost 1 base, the J end lost 2 bases, and 19 bases lay between the germline ends. Germline loops: CDR1 LGHNA, CDR2 YSLEER. Assay: immunoSEQ multiplex PCR; the TCRdb copy retains only in-frame clones and omits some. Among about 100,000 clones, 84% were seen once, and the ten largest hold 7.5% to 10%. V usage is TRBV4-3 and J usage is TRBJ2-3; D perhaps matches TRBD1 (8 bases). The TCR comes from a middle-aged man with active or convalescent COVID-19. The material sequenced was peripheral blood. CDR3 coding DNA: TGCGCCAGCAGCCAAGGGCGGGGAGGGACAGGACCCACAGATACGCAGTATTTT. It is translated as CASSQGRGGTGPTDTQYF.